A single T cell receptor beta chain is shown here with its context. Its antigen is unidentified. The conserved phenylalanine or tryptophan is not found at the CDR3 terminus, so this likely reflects a read error. The source of the sample is a study of cytomegalovirus exposure and HLA in healthy donors. Broader study findings: Later analysis placed DRB1 highest and HLA-C lowest in TCR association rates, which differed by HLA locus. For TCR beta chains, V- and J-gene trimming was later linked to a missense DCLRE1C variant. The likely explanation for a cluster of highly shared sequence variants was sequencing artifact. Immune exposure data for these donors was limited to CMV serostatus.

The length of the CDR3 is 16 residues. Trimming left V 2 bases short and J 8 bases short, with 21 bases between. CDR1 MGHRA and CDR2 YSYEKL come from the germline V gene. Primers for the PCR totalled 60 Vbeta and 13 Jbeta. The assay was immunoSEQ multiplex PCR, and TCRdb's table has in-frame clones only and misses some. The sample contains some 190,000 clones, 75% to 85% of which appear only once. V gene TRBV4-1 combines with J gene TRBJ1-2, with D perhaps matching TRBD1 (6 bases). Sequences were obtained from PBMCs. The receptor comes from a man between 18 and 29 years old in good health and CMV-seronegative. CDR3 amino acids: CASSQSDWGGQKGYTS. Here the CDR3 DNA reads TGCGCCAGCAGCCAATCGGATTGGGGGGGGCAGAAAGGCTACACCTCC.